This T cell receptor (beta chain) was profiled in a study of blood T cells in healthy people across ages. A second 7 to 11 cycle PCR used barcoded and J-beta primers. Carrying 12 random nucleotides, a template-switch adaptor labeled each individual cDNA molecule. MiXCR, run by TCRdb on the 5' RACE reads, gives a single entry per CDR3 protein. The sample has about 2 million distinct CDR3 sequences; around half are singletons. Details on this clonotype: Antigen specificity is unknown.

Study observations and caveats: Long-lived donors carried more naive CD4+ cells and greater diversity than aged donors.

CDR1 and CDR2 (germline): DFQATT, SNEGSKA (reference sequence). The CDR3 contains 14 residues. The V and J ends lost 1 base and 6 bases respectively, with 13 bases between them. Per sample, at least 5.5 micrograms of total RNA were extracted. The chain combines TRBV20-1 with TRBJ2-1, with D perhaps matching TRBD2 (5 bases). The sequencing sample was made of blood. This TCR was sampled from a woman in her thirties or forties in good health. The CDR3 loop reads CSARGQRNFNEQFF. In DNA, the CDR3 is TGCAGTGCTAGAGGTCAGCGGAACTTCAATGAGCAGTTCTTC.